The present TCR beta chain was sequenced within a study of blood T cells in healthy people across ages. The CDR3 is made up of 11 amino acids. V was cut by 8 bases and J by 12 bases, with 14 bases left in between. A second PCR, run for roughly 6 to 11 cycles, used a sample-barcoded 5' primer plus a J-beta primer mix. Every sample gave at least 2.5 million paired-end reads containing CDR3. TCRdb re-called the 5' RACE reads through MiXCR, storing one row per CDR3 protein. The data show some 1.5 million distinct CDR3 sequences, roughly 28% seen once. This clonotype was found many times. Material: blood. The sequence was obtained from a woman aged 25-40 years in good health. The V and J genes are TRBV12-3 or TRBV12-4 and TRBJ2-1; tentatively, D is TRBD1 (6 bases). CDR3 protein: CASRDPTGQFF. The CDR3 DNA is TGTGCCAGCCGTGATCCGACAGGGCAGTTCTTC.